The clone carrying this T cell receptor (beta chain) has ten or more counts. Antigen: not known. cDNA was made from roughly 500 ng RNA using alpha and beta constant primers. Using multiplexing indices, alpha and beta chain libraries were generated apart by chain-specific third strand synthesis. One entry per CDR3 protein, called by TCRdb with MiXCR from the 5' RACE reads. The sample yields approximately 9,000 distinct CDR3 sequences, approximately 8% seen once. All unsorted peripheral T cells were captured because whole blood was used without fractionation. The data originate from a study of HIV-infected patients and healthy controls. Notes on the study in general: Healthy controls shared more CDR3 sequences between individuals than HIV-infected patients did.

The CDR3 is 16 amino acids. The V call is TRBV21-1, the J call TRBJ1-2; the table's D call of TRBD1 was not tested on the DNA. TRBV21-1 is reported as a pseudogene. Sequencing used blood, obtained before antiretroviral therapy. The TCR originated in an adult with HIV infection. The donor label of this sample is uncertain. The CDR3 loop is CASRAARQGVGYGYTF. The CDR3 DNA sequence: TGTGCCAGTCGCGCCGCAAGACAGGGGGTGGGCTATGGCTACACCTTC.